The sequence of this TCR beta chain was determined in a study of T cell repertoires in cytomegalovirus infection. As regards this clonotype: Its antigen is currently unknown.

Via MiXCR, TCRdb re-called the reads, giving one row per CDR3 protein. The sample includes fewer than 950,000 distinct CDR3 sequences, approximately 32% of them seen just once. The clonotype comes from a human donor in good health (CMV status not recorded). Some clones in this sample may be carry-over from other donors' samples. The sample was cultured CD8+ T cells from PBMCs, taken from culture after CMV antigen stimulation.

CDR3: CASHFGHSGIMNTEAFF. For the CDR3, the DNA is TGTGCCAGCCATTTCGGCCACAGTGGGATCATGAACACTGAAGCTTTCTTT. The J gene is TRBJ1-1, the V gene TRBV6-2 or TRBV6-3; no definite D call. CDR3 length: 17 residues. The V end was cut by 8 bases, the J end by 0 bases, with 22 bases between. The germline CDR1 and CDR2 sequences are MNHEY and SVGEGT.